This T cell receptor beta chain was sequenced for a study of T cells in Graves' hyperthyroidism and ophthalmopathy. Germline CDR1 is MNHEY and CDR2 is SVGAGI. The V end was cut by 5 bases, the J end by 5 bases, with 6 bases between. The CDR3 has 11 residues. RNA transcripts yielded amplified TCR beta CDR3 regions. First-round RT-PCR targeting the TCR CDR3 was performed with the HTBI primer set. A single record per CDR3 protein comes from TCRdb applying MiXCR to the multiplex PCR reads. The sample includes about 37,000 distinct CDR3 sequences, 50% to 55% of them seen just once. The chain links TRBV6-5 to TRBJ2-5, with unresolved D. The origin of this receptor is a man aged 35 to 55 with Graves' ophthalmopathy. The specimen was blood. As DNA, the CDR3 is TGTGCCAGCAGTGGACGTGAGACCCAGTACTTC. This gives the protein CASSGRETQYF.